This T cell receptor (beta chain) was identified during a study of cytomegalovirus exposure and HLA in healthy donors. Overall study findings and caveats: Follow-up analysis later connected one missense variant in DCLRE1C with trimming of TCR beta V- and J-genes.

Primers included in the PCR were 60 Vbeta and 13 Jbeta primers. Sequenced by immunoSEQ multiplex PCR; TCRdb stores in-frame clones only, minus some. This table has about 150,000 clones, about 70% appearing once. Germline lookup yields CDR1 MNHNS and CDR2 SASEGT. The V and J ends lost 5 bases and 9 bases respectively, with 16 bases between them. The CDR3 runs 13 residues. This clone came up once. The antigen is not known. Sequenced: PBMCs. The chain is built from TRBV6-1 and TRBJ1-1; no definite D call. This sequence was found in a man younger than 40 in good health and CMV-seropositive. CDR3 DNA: TGTGCCAGCAGTTATTCTGAGGGTGAGAAAGCTTTCTTT. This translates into CASSYSEGEKAFF.